The 9 T cell receptor beta chains presented below share a single source sample, sequenced in a study of T-cell memory formation after mild COVID-19. MiXCR was run by TCRdb on the 5' RACE reads, yielding one entry per CDR3 protein. Of about 140,000 distinct CDR3 sequences listed, around 14% are singletons. Specimen: PBMCs or a T cell subset sorted from them (not recorded which). The receptors stem from an adult woman who had mild COVID-19 (a few samples of this study predate the infection). Cell type and time point are not known.

The sample holds a few counts of this clonotype. The chain is built from TRBV19 and TRBJ1-1; D unresolved. The V end lost 3 bases, the J end lost 4 bases, and 12 bases lay between the germline ends. This CDR3 has 14 residues. Per germline, CDR1 LNHDA and CDR2 SQIVND (reference sequence). The CDR3 DNA reads TGTGCCAGTAGTATGTGGATAGTCAGCACTGAAGCTTTCTTT. Amino acid sequence: CASSMWIVSTEAFF.

This clonotype was seen a few times. The genes are TRBV4-3 and TRBJ2-5; TRBD2 matches at 11 bases. The CDR3 has 15 residues. Per the germline V gene, CDR1 is LGHNA and CDR2 is YSLEER. The J segment lost 2 bases and the V segment lost 6 bases, leaving 5 bases of the junction unmatched. The CDR3 bases are TGCGCCAGCAGGAGACTAGCGGGGAGGCAAGAGACCCAGTACTTC. Translating gives CASRRLAGRQETQYF.

This clonotype was counted a few times. The genes are TRBV7-9 and TRBJ2-7, with TRBD1 matching 9 bases. Germline lookup yields CDR1 SEHNR and CDR2 FQNEAQ (reference sequence). The CDR3 has 15 amino acids. J was trimmed by 7 bases and V by 1 base; bases with no gene match: 8. The CDR3 DNA reads as TGTGCCAGCAGCTTAGTCACAGGGGGCTTCGAAGAGCAGTACTTC. This codes for CASSLVTGGFEEQYF.

The rearrangement links TRBV6-5 to TRBJ1-2, with 9 bases fitting TRBD1. Trimming at V came to 6 bases and at J to 12 bases, leaving 11 bases not matched to a gene. Germline values: CDR1 MNHEY, CDR2 SVGAGI. CDR3 length: 13 residues. DNA of the CDR3: TGTGCCAGCAGCCCTCTTGGACAGGGGCCAGACACCTTC. Its protein is CASSPLGQGPDTF.

The CDR3 sequence is CAISEGQVNTEAFF. The CDR3, as DNA: TGTGCCATCAGTGAGGGACAGGTGAACACTGAAGCTTTCTTT. The genes are TRBV10-3 and TRBJ1-1; 7 bases are a match to TRBD1. Looked up from germline, CDR1 is ENHRY and CDR2 is SYGVKD. The CDR3 contains 14 residues. The junction had 0 bases not matched to a gene; V was cut back by 2 bases and J by 0 bases.

The table lists this clonotype with a few counts. The J gene is TRBJ2-1, the V gene TRBV12-5; possible D gene TRBD1, 6 bases. The CDR3 has 15 amino acids. Looked up from germline, CDR1 is LGHNT and CDR2 is FRNRAP. Trimming took off 2 bases at V and 7 bases at J, with 15 bases between the two ends. CDR3 residues: CASGLISERGNEQFF. CDR3 DNA sequence: TGTGCTAGTGGTTTGATAAGCGAGAGGGGGAATGAGCAGTTCTTC.

This clonotype was picked up many times. This sequence joins TRBV14 and TRBJ2-1, with D perhaps TRBD1 (6 bases). Trimming took off 2 bases at V and 2 bases at J, with 13 bases between the two ends. Per the germline V gene, CDR1 is SGHDN and CDR2 is FVKESK. The CDR3 length is 16 residues. The CDR3 spells CASSQYVGAPYNEQFF. DNA of the CDR3: TGTGCCAGCAGCCAATACGTGGGGGCCCCCTACAATGAGCAGTTCTTC.

The gene calls are TRBV3-1 and TRBJ2-1; 12 bases match TRBD2. Germline loops: CDR1 LGHDT, CDR2 YNNKEL (reference sequence). V gave up 5 bases and J gave up 6 bases; unmatched junction bases: 5. This CDR3 region has 15 residues. In nucleotides, the CDR3 is TGTGCCAGCAGCACCACTAGCGGGAGGAGCAATGAGCAGTTCTTC. Protein sequence: CASSTTSGRSNEQFF.

The gene calls are TRBV10-3 and TRBJ2-5; 11 bases agree with TRBD2. V lost 6 bases to trimming and J lost 4 bases; unmatched junction nucleotides: 16. The germline CDR1 and CDR2 sequences are ENHRY and SYGVKD. CDR3 length: 18 amino acids. CDR3 in amino acids: CAISLTSGRRREGETQYF. DNA of the CDR3: TGTGCCATCAGCCTTACTAGCGGGAGACGCAGGGAGGGAGAGACCCAGTACTTC.